This paragraph covers one TCR beta chain sequence. This sample includes further DNA sequences coding for the same CDR3. This table comes from immunoSEQ multiplex PCR, and its TCRdb copy is limited to in-frame clones, with some not included. Of roughly 310,000 clones in the sample, around nine tenths were seen once. Germline values: CDR1 SGHTA, CDR2 FQGNSA. The CDR3 is made up of 16 amino acids. The J segment lost 2 bases and the V segment lost 0 bases, leaving 3 bases of the junction unmatched. The sample comes from a study of blood T cell repertoires in COVID-19. Across the whole study: PBMCs, B-cell-depleted T cells, or T cells were the source of the cDNA or gDNA that made up the material.

V gene TRBV7-2 combines with J gene TRBJ2-1; 8 bases align to TRBD1. This TCR derives from a woman in her 40s who had recovered from COVID-19. The source material was PBMCs or T cells enriched from blood (not recorded which). The CDR3 bases are TGTGCCAGCAGCTTAGCGGCAGGGGGCACCTACAATGAGCAGTTCTTC. This codes for CASSLAAGGTYNEQFF.